This entry lists 32 T cell receptor beta chains sequenced from one sample in a study of CD8+CD57+ T cells in acquired aplastic anemia. CDR3 and TCR beta VDJ profiling relied on a genomic DNA template. Using its own MiXCR run on the reads, TCRdb lists one record per CDR3 protein. This repertoire shows 200,000 to 250,000 distinct CDR3 sequences, 30% to 40% found once; its top ten account for 0.95% to 1.3%. The source material was sorted CD4+, CD8+, or CD8+CD57+ T cells (not recorded which) from PBMCs. Receptors were obtained from a human donor in good health, serving as a control.

V and J are TRBV30 and TRBJ1-1; D remains ambiguous. The germline V gene encodes CDR1 GTSNPN and CDR2 SVGIG (reference sequence). The V and J ends lost 1 base and 4 bases respectively, with 7 bases between them. The length of the CDR3 is 12 residues. CDR3 in amino acids: CAWSGGLTEAFF. The CDR3 DNA sequence: TGTGCCTGGAGTGGAGGGCTCACTGAAGCTTTCTTT. The full variable domain, completed using reference TRBV30 and TRBJ1-1, is SQTIHQWPATLVQPVGSPLSLECTVEGTSNPNLYWYRQAAGRGLQLLFYSVGIGQISSEVPQNLSASRPQDRQFILSSKKLLLSDSGFYLCAWSGGLTEAFFGQGTRLTVV.

This sequence joins TRBV7-9 and TRBJ2-7, with 8 bases lining up with TRBD2. The V gene's germline CDR1 is SEHNR and CDR2 FQNEAQ (reference sequence). V lost 4 bases to trimming and J lost 1 base; unmatched junction nucleotides: 3. The CDR3 spans 14 residues. This CDR3 is CASSSGTSSYEQYF. DNA for the CDR3: TGTGCCAGCAGCTCCGGGACTAGTTCCTACGAGCAGTACTTC.

The chain is built from TRBV20-1 and TRBJ1-1; D is uncertain. With 5 bases removed from V and 0 bases from J, the gap between germline ends came to 7 bases. The CDR3 is 12 amino acids. Looked up from germline, CDR1 is DFQATT and CDR2 is SNEGSKA (reference sequence). The CDR3 nucleotides read TGCAGTGCTCCCCGTTTGAACACTGAAGCTTTCTTT. Its translation is CSAPRLNTEAFF.

This clonotype appeared many times. The genes are TRBV3-1 and TRBJ2-7, with a tentative D call TRBD1 (6 bases). The germline V and J ends were trimmed by 3 bases and 5 bases, with 11 bases remaining between them. CDR3 length: 13 amino acids. Germline V gives CDR1 LGHDT, CDR2 YNNKEL (reference sequence). CDR3 loop: CASSQTGTNEQYF. The DNA for the CDR3 is TGTGCCAGCAGCCAGACCGGGACAAACGAGCAGTACTTC.

The rearrangement joins TRBV19 to TRBJ1-6; D call uncertain. The V end lost 7 bases, the J end lost 7 bases, and 17 bases lay between the germline ends. The CDR3 is 15 residues long. The germline V gene has CDR1 LNHDA and CDR2 SQIVND (reference sequence). The CDR3 bases are TGTGCCAGTAAGGCTTGGAGTACTTCAAATTCACCCCTCCACTTT. This sequence encodes CASKAWSTSNSPLHF.

Notes on this clonotype: Given a much more abundant clone one base away, this may be a read error. The chain links TRBV11-2 to TRBJ2-3, with 7 bases matching TRBD2. Germline CDR1 SGHAT, CDR2 FQNNGV. This CDR3 has 16 residues. Trimming removed 5 bases from V and 5 bases from J; junction bases left unmatched: 13. The CDR3 nucleotides are TGTGCCAGCAGCCTCTTGGCCAGCGGGACTGGAGATACGCAGTATTTT. Translated: CASSLLASGTGDTQYF.

The V gene is TRBV5-1, the J gene TRBJ2-2; D is possibly TRBD2 (6 bases). Trimming removed 4 bases at V and 8 bases at J, with 9 bases between. Germline V CDR1 and CDR2: SGHRS, YFSETQ. The CDR3 is 12 amino acids. The CDR3 nucleotides are TGCGCCAGCAGCAAAGGACTAGGGGAGCTGTTTTTT. This encodes CASSKGLGELFF.

V gene TRBV2 combines with J gene TRBJ1-6, with D maybe TRBD1 (6 bases). Germline V gene sequence: CDR1 SNHLY, CDR2 FYNNEI. The CDR3 loop spans 15 amino acids. V gave up 7 bases and J gave up 7 bases, with 17 bases separating them. Written as DNA, the CDR3 is TGTGCCAGCACCCTACGGCGGCAGGGGAATTCACCCCTCCACTTT. Translated, it gives CASTLRRQGNSPLHF.

This clonotype was found many times. This CDR3 is CASCRREGSPLHF. The CDR3 coding sequence is TGTGCCAGCTGTAGACGAGAGGGTTCACCCCTCCACTTT. This chain uses TRBV2 with TRBJ1-6; D unclear. The CDR3 totals 13 residues. Looked up from germline, CDR1 is SNHLY and CDR2 is FYNNEI. The V end was cut by 8 bases, the J end by 9 bases, with 14 bases between.

This clonotype was counted between two and nine times. The chain joins TRBV19 to TRBJ2-1; perhaps TRBD2 as D (5 bases). V was trimmed by 1 base and J by 0 bases, leaving 13 bases between them. CDR3 size: 17 residues. Germline CDR1 LNHDA, CDR2 SQIVND (reference sequence). CDR3 sequence: CASSIAPGLSSYNEQFF. The CDR3 DNA reads as TGTGCCAGTAGTATAGCCCCCGGACTGAGCTCCTACAATGAGCAGTTCTTC.

This clonotype was counted at least ten times. The rearrangement joins TRBV7-9 to TRBJ2-5; TRBD1 is a possible D gene (6 bases). Germline CDR1 reads SEHNR; CDR2 reads FQNEAQ (reference sequence). The CDR3 extends over 16 amino acids. The V end was cut by 0 bases, the J end by 7 bases, with 18 bases between. As DNA, the CDR3 is TGTGCCAGCAGCTTAGCGAGGGGGACATGGGCTAGGACCCAGTACTTC. Its translation: CASSLARGTWARTQYF.

The rearrangement links TRBV19 to TRBJ2-5; TRBD2 matches at 10 bases. The germline V gene encodes CDR1 LNHDA and CDR2 SQIVND (reference sequence). The CDR3 is made up of 15 amino acids. V was clipped by 5 bases and J by 3 bases; unmatched bases: 6. CDR3 coding DNA: TGTGCCAGTAGTGCTGGGCTAGCGGGGGAAGAGACCCAGTACTTC. This encodes CASSAGLAGEETQYF.

Notes on this clonotype: Just one base apart from a much larger clone, this may be a read error. The rearrangement uses TRBV7-3 and TRBJ2-5; D ambiguous. Per the germline V gene, CDR1 is SGHTA and CDR2 is FQGTGA. There are 15 residues in the CDR3. The V gene lost 5 bases and the J gene lost 1 base, with 14 bases spanning the gap. CDR3 nucleotides: TGTGCCAGCAGCGTAAGAGGTTCTCCCCAAGAGACCCAGTACTTC. Its translation: CASSVRGSPQETQYF.

This clonotype has only a few counts. J is TRBJ1-3 and V is TRBV11-2; D is possibly TRBD1 (6 bases). Germline V gene data show CDR1 as SGHAT and CDR2 as FQNNGV. The germline V and J ends were trimmed by 2 bases and 4 bases, with 15 bases remaining between them. This CDR3 contains 16 residues. CDR3 in amino acids: CASSLIPGGQGNTIYF. CDR3 DNA: TGTGCCAGCAGCTTAATCCCCGGGGGGCAAGGAAACACCATATATTTT. The variable domain in full, with the rest retrieved from reference TRBV11-2 and TRBJ1-3, is EAGVAQSPRYKIIEKRQSVAFWCNPISGHATLYWYQQILGQGPKLLIQFQNNGVVDDSQLPKDRFSAERLKGVDSTLKIQPAKLEDSAVYLCASSLIPGGQGNTIYFGEGSWLTVV.

Comments on this clonotype: A much larger clonotype is one base distant, so this may be a read error. V gene TRBV7-9 combines with J gene TRBJ1-1; no firm D call. CDR1 SEHNR and CDR2 FQNEAQ come from the germline V gene (reference sequence). CDR3 length: 14 residues. V was clipped by 4 bases and J by 5 bases, with 14 bases between them. DNA of the CDR3: TGTGCCAGCAGCTCAACTCCGGGGAGGACTGAAGCTTTCTTT. It codes for CASSSTPGRTEAFF.

The chain carries TRBV11-2 and TRBJ2-7, with TRBD2 as a possible D gene (7 bases). Deletions cut 3 bases from V and 1 base from J, with 25 bases between. CDR3 size: 19 residues. The germline gives CDR1 SGHAT, CDR2 FQNNGV. CDR3 residues: CASSFEGGWFIYTSYEQYF. CDR3 bases: TGTGCCAGCAGCTTCGAGGGGGGGTGGTTTATCTACACTTCCTACGAGCAGTACTTC.

J is TRBJ1-3 and V is TRBV30; D remains ambiguous. CDR3 size: 14 residues. V was cut by 0 bases and J by 3 bases, with 9 bases left in between. The V gene's germline CDR1 is GTSNPN and CDR2 SVGIG (reference sequence). The CDR3 region is CAWSVGRLGNTIYF. CDR3 sequence (DNA): TGTGCCTGGAGTGTAGGTCGGCTTGGAAACACCATATATTTT.

This clonotype was seen only once. The rearrangement uses TRBV2 and TRBJ1-2; 9 bases align to TRBD1. J was trimmed by 5 bases and V by 8 bases; bases with no gene match: 9. The CDR3 length is 14 residues. The germline gives CDR1 SNHLY, CDR2 FYNNEI. The CDR3 region is CASEISGTGYGYTF. CDR3 bases: TGTGCCAGCGAGATTAGCGGGACAGGGTATGGCTACACCTTC.

This clonotype was seen once. The chain is built from TRBV14 and TRBJ2-1; D may correspond to TRBD1 or TRBD2 (5 bases each). Germline CDR1 is SGHDN and CDR2 is FVKESK. Trimming removed 5 bases from V and 7 bases from J, with 21 bases in between. The CDR3 has 16 residues. The DNA for the CDR3 is TGTGCCAGCAGCATGTTGAGCGGTACGAAGGGGAATGAGCAGTTCTTC. Protein product: CASSMLSGTKGNEQFF.

This clonotype was recorded many times. CDR3 DNA: TGTGCCAGCAATAATGGGGGACAGAGGAATGGCTACACCTTC. Its translation is CASNNGGQRNGYTF. The V and J genes are TRBV6-1 and TRBJ1-2; TRBD1 matches 7 bases. The CDR3 extends over 14 amino acids. The V gene end was trimmed by 7 bases and the J gene end by 6 bases; junction bases not matched to a gene: 11. Germline V gene lookup returns CDR1 MNHNS and CDR2 SASEGT.

The chain has TRBV25-1 and TRBJ2-1, with D perhaps TRBD2 (6 bases). Trimming shortened V by 8 bases and J by 7 bases, and 21 bases separated the two germline ends. The CDR3 runs to 15 residues. The germline V gene has CDR1 MGHDK and CDR2 SYGVNS. CDR3 sequence: CASSPLAGFRNEQFF. The CDR3 nucleotides read TGTGCCAGCTCCCCTCTCGCGGGGTTCCGAAATGAGCAGTTCTTC.

The chain is built from TRBV10-1 and TRBJ2-5; 12 bases fit TRBD2. V trimming: 4 bases; J trimming: 13 bases; junction bases outside the gene matches: 13. Germline CDR1 reads WNHNN; CDR2 reads SYGVQD (reference sequence). CDR3 length: 15 residues. CDR3 amino acids: CASSAELAGGSPGYF. The CDR3 region has the DNA TGCGCCAGCAGTGCAGAACTAGCGGGGGGATCCCCCGGGTACTTC.

CDR3 sequence (DNA): TGTGCCAGCAGGGGGGGACGGGACGGGCCCCAGCATTTT. Its protein product is CASRGGRDGPQHF. The chain is built from TRBV10-3 and TRBJ1-5, with TRBD1 matching 7 bases. Germline CDR1 is ENHRY and CDR2 is SYGVKD. The V and J ends lost 10 bases and 9 bases, in that order; junction bases with no gene match: 12. The CDR3 is made up of 13 amino acids.

This clonotype was seen many times. J is TRBJ2-7 and V is TRBV20-1, with TRBD2 matching over 7 bases. Germline CDR1 and CDR2: DFQATT and SNEGSKA (reference sequence). J was trimmed by 0 bases and V by 4 bases; bases with no gene match: 9. The CDR3 totals 15 residues. CDR3 in amino acids: CSATAWRDYSYEQYF. CDR3 DNA: TGCAGTGCTACGGCTTGGCGGGACTACTCCTACGAGCAGTACTTC.

V usage is TRBV7-9 and J usage is TRBJ2-7; 7 bases agree with TRBD1. Germline V gene data show CDR1 as SEHNR and CDR2 as FQNEAQ (reference sequence). Trimming removed 4 bases from V and 3 bases from J; junction bases left unmatched: 0. The CDR3 extends over 12 amino acids. This CDR3 is CASSYRGYEQYF. CDR3 coding DNA: TGTGCCAGCAGCTACAGGGGCTACGAGCAGTACTTC.

The chain recombines TRBV7-2 with TRBJ2-1; unclear D gene. V was cut by 1 base and J by 0 bases, with 10 bases left in between. Germline-derived CDR1 and CDR2 are SGHTA and FQGNSA. CDR3 size: 16 residues. The CDR3 nucleotides read TGTGCCAGCAGCTTAGGGCGTTCCAGCTCCTACAATGAGCAGTTCTTC. Protein: CASSLGRSSSYNEQFF.

This clonotype has more than one count but fewer than ten. The rearrangement uses TRBV12-3 or TRBV12-4 and TRBJ2-3, with 7 nucleotides matching TRBD1. The CDR3 runs to 16 residues. Trimming cost V 3 bases and J 0 bases; bases outside gene matches: 6. CDR3 coding DNA: TGTGCCAGCAGTTTTACCTGGGACAGAAGCACAGATACGCAGTATTTT. Protein product: CASSFTWDRSTDTQYF.

Only a few counts were recorded for this clonotype. The V and J genes are TRBV5-4 and TRBJ2-1; maybe TRBD1 (6 bases). CDR1 and CDR2 from the germline V gene are SGHNT and YYREEE (reference sequence). This CDR3 has 13 residues. V was clipped by 0 bases and J by 10 bases, with 11 bases between them. DNA of the CDR3: TGTGCCAGCAGCTTGGTACAGGGACGCGAGCAGTTCTTC. Protein product: CASSLVQGREQFF.

Details on this clonotype: A read error may be the cause here, since a much bigger clone is one base away. The CDR3 ends on some other residue instead of the conserved phenylalanine or tryptophan, so this is likely a read error. The chain combines TRBV20-1 with TRBJ2-7; D possibly corresponds to TRBD2 (5 bases). This CDR3 spans 15 amino acids. V was cut by 2 bases and J by 2 bases, with 16 bases left in between. Germline CDR1 reads DFQATT; CDR2 reads SNEGSKA (reference sequence). CDR3 coding DNA: TGCAGTGCTAGAACTGGGGAGCACCCACCCTACGAGCAGTACTCC. Residues: CSARTGEHPPYEQYS.

Comment on this clonotype: A much larger clone sits a single nucleotide away, making a read error possible. V usage is TRBV11-2 and J usage is TRBJ2-7; 7 nucleotides match TRBD1. The CDR3 has 13 amino acids. From germline, CDR1 is SGHAT and CDR2 FQNNGV. V trimming: 3 bases; J trimming: 6 bases; junction bases outside the gene matches: 5. CDR3 sequence: CASSLERTGEQYF. The CDR3 DNA reads as TGTGCCAGCAGCTTGGAGCGGACAGGCGAGCAGTACTTC.

This clonotype showed up many times. V is TRBV4-1 and J is TRBJ1-3; D call uncertain. V lost 0 bases and J lost 1, with 4 bases in between. Per the germline V gene, CDR1 is MGHRA and CDR2 is YSYEKL. The length of the CDR3 is 14 residues. The chain's CDR3 is CASSQERSGNTIYF. The DNA of the CDR3 is TGCGCCAGCAGCCAAGAACGATCTGGAAACACCATATATTTT.

This clonotype was recorded at least ten times. V gene TRBV2 combines with J gene TRBJ2-1; D may be TRBD1 or TRBD2 (6 bases each). Germline CDR1 SNHLY, CDR2 FYNNEI. This CDR3 has 13 amino acids. Trimming shortened V by 6 bases and J by 11 bases, and 17 bases separated the two germline ends. CDR3 DNA sequence: TGTGCCAGCAGAGGGGGACTCCTGGAAAAGCAGTTCTTC. It specifies CASRGGLLEKQFF.